This T cell receptor (beta chain) was recovered during a study of blood T cell repertoires in COVID-19. Study-wide background: Sites in the United States, Italy and Spain provided acute and convalescent COVID-19 samples. Nucleic acid was either cDNA or gDNA, and it came from T cells, B-cell-depleted T cells, or PBMCs.

This CDR3 is 13 amino acids long. Germline V gene sequence: CDR1 WSHSY, CDR2 SAAADI. V lost 4 bases, J lost 6 bases, and 12 bases lay in between. Original handling: Estimation of nucleated cell counts relied on the amplification of reference gene primers. Profiled with immunoSEQ multiplex PCR; TCRdb holds only in-frame clones, not every one. That table furnishes V, J and clone size, whereas the DNA furnished D and trimming. The table shows roughly 130,000 clones, with 70% to 85% occurring only once. The sequenced sample was peripheral blood. This chain links TRBV10-2 with TRBJ1-1; D is unresolved. The origin of this receptor is an elderly woman with acute or convalescent COVID-19. This CDR3 is CASSGGVGAEAFF. The CDR3 coding sequence is TGCGCCAGCAGTGGAGGTGTTGGAGCTGAAGCTTTCTTT.